A selection of T cell receptor beta chains follows, all from one sample in a study of T cell responses to AZD1222 COVID-19 vaccine. This table comes from immunoSEQ multiplex PCR, and its TCRdb copy is limited to in-frame clones, with some not included. The table includes approximately 88,000 clones, approximately 80% detected once. The source was peripheral blood, collected on day 0 of AZD1222 vaccination. These receptors all stem from an adult in good health. The CDR3 runs from the conserved cysteine through the conserved F or W. The D gene is left open where the match is weak. Clone size is shown for a subset of rows, as once, few, many or a class of expanded clone.

D gene	clone size	V gene	J gene	CDR3 DNA	CDR3 protein
NA	NA	TRBV19	TRBJ1-4	TGTGCCAGTACCTTCATCGCAGGGGCTGGAAAACTGTTTTTT	CASTFIAGAGKLFF
TRBD1	NA	TRBV7-9	TRBJ1-6	TGTGCCAGCAGCCCTCGGGACAGCAATAATTCACCCCTCCACTTT	CASSPRDSNNSPLHF
TRBD1	NA	TRBV6-5	TRBJ2-7	TGTGCCAGCAGGGTCCGGGACAGGGGAACCTACGAGCAGTACTTC	CASRVRDRGTYEQYF
TRBD2	NA	TRBV7-9	TRBJ2-1	TGTGCCAGCAGCTTAGGACTAGCGGAGAACAATGAGCAGTTCTTC	CASSLGLAENNEQFF
NA	NA	TRBV6-4	TRBJ1-1	TGTGCCAGCAGTGAACGGAGGGGCGCTGAAGCTTTCTTT	CASSERRGAEAFF
NA	NA	TRBV5-4	TRBJ2-5	TGTGCCAGCAGCTTCAGAGGGGAAGAGACCCAGTACTTC	CASSFRGEETQYF
NA	NA	TRBV10-3	TRBJ2-7	TGTGCCATCAGCCGGGACACTATGCGCGAGCAGTACTTC	CAISRDTMREQYF
TRBD2	NA	TRBV5-4	TRBJ2-7	TGTGCCAGCAGCGAGGGCGGGAGCACCTGGGGGGAGCAGTACTTC	CASSEGGSTWGEQYF
TRBD2	NA	TRBV4-3	TRBJ2-7	TGCGCCAGCAGCCGAGGGACTAGCGATTCCTACGAGCAGTACTTC	CASSRGTSDSYEQYF
TRBD1	NA	TRBV6-1	TRBJ2-7	TGTGCCAGCAGAATAACCGGGACAGGGGACGGCGAGCAGTACTTC	CASRITGTGDGEQYF
NA	NA	TRBV28	TRBJ1-5	TGTGCCAGCAGTTCCCCTGGGCAGCCCCAGCATTTT	CASSSPGQPQHF
NA	NA	TRBV5-1	TRBJ1-6	TGCGCCAGCAGCTTGCCACGGAACAATTCACCCCTCCACTTT	CASSLPRNNSPLHF
TRBD2	NA	TRBV15	TRBJ2-1	TGTGCCACCAGCAGTAGATCGGGAGGCGGTTACAATGAGCAGTTCTTC	CATSSRSGGGYNEQFF
TRBD1	NA	TRBV13	TRBJ2-7	TGTGCCAGCAGCCCCGCTTACAGGGGTCTTGCTGGGGAGCAGTACTTC	CASSPAYRGLAGEQYF
NA	few	TRBV14	TRBJ1-1	TGTGCCAGCAGCCCAGGGACCACTGAAGCTTTCTTT	CASSPGTTEAFF
TRBD1	few	TRBV5-8	TRBJ2-7	TGTGCCAGCAGCCCACAGGGGTTGACCTACGAGCAGTACTTC	CASSPQGLTYEQYF
NA	NA	TRBV11-2	TRBJ2-7	TGTGCCAGCAGCTTAGAGCTGGGGGGCCACGAGCAGTACTTC	CASSLELGGHEQYF
NA	once	TRBV6-5	TRBJ1-6	TGTGCCAGCTGCGTTTCTTCGGGCTCACCCCTCCACTTT	CASCVSSGSPLHF
NA	NA	TRBV18	TRBJ1-1	TGTGCCAGCTCACCACAGGCAGGGGAGAACACTGAAGCTTTCTTT	CASSPQAGENTEAFF
NA	NA	TRBV14	TRBJ1-3	TGTGCCAGCAGCCAAGAGCCAGGGGTTACCGCTGGAAACACCATATATTTT	CASSQEPGVTAGNTIYF
NA	NA	TRBV19	TRBJ2-7	TGTGCCAGTACCAAGGGAACACCTTTCTACGAGCAGTACTTC	CASTKGTPFYEQYF
NA	NA	TRBV6-6	TRBJ2-7	TGTGCCAGCATTCCTTCAGCGTCTAGCTCCTACGAGCAGTACTTC	CASIPSASSSYEQYF
TRBD2	NA	TRBV11-2	TRBJ2-5	TGTGCCAGCAGCTTACTAGCGGGAGAATCTCGGGCCCAGTACTTC	CASSLLAGESRAQYF
TRBD1	once	TRBV30	TRBJ1-2	TGTGCCTGGAGTACAGGGGAACGCTATGGCTACACCTTC	CAWSTGERYGYTF
NA	NA	TRBV9	TRBJ2-2	TGTGCCAGCAGCGTAGAAGGACCTTTCACCGGGGAGCTGTTTTTT	CASSVEGPFTGELFF
TRBD2	once	TRBV5-1	TRBJ2-7	TGCGCCAGCAGCTTGCTTCCCACAGGGGCTTCTATAGCGGGAGGGCCTCACGAGCAGTACTTC	CASSLLPTGASIAGGPHEQYF
NA	NA	TRBV29-1	TRBJ1-1	TGCAGCGTGGACACGGATGAAGCTTTCTTT	CSVDTDEAFF
NA	once	TRBV10-2	TRBJ2-7	TGCGCCAGCAGTGAGTCTGACTACGAGCAGTACTTC	CASSESDYEQYF
NA	NA	TRBV5-1	TRBJ2-1	TGCGCCAGCAGCTTGCTGGCAGTTGATTCCTACAATGAGCAGTTCTTC	CASSLLAVDSYNEQFF
NA	NA	TRBV5-1	TRBJ2-6	TGCGCCAGCAGCCCAGGGTTCTCTGGGGCCAACGTCCTGACTTTC	CASSPGFSGANVLTF
NA	NA	TRBV19	TRBJ2-1	TGTGCCAGTAGTATCGTAGGGGTCTTGAATGAGCAGTTCTTC	CASSIVGVLNEQFF
NA	NA	TRBV6-5	TRBJ2-5	TGTGCCAGCGGCCGCATCAAAGAGACCCAGTACTTC	CASGRIKETQYF
NA	NA	TRBV14	TRBJ2-1	TGTGCCAGCAGCCAAGAAATTGGTAGCCTCGCCGAGCAGTTCTTC	CASSQEIGSLAEQFF
NA	few	TRBV12-3/TRBV12-4	TRBJ2-7	TGTGCCAGCAGCCTCGGGGTCTCCTACGAGCAGTACTTC	CASSLGVSYEQYF
NA	few	TRBV7-2	TRBJ1-4	TGTGCCAGCAGCTCGGGAGAAAGGGAAAAACTGTTTTTT	CASSSGEREKLFF
TRBD1	NA	TRBV6-5	TRBJ2-7	TGTGCCAGCAGTCCCGGACAGGGGGCTAGATACGAGCAGTACTTC	CASSPGQGARYEQYF
NA	once	TRBV19	TRBJ1-5	TGTGCCAGTAGTATAGATCGGCAGGGGCTCAATCAGCCCCAGCATTTT	CASSIDRQGLNQPQHF
TRBD2	few	TRBV4-2	TRBJ2-3	TGTGCCAGCAGCCAAGATGGACTAGCGGGAGAAGATACGCAGTATTTT	CASSQDGLAGEDTQYF
TRBD1	NA	TRBV29-1	TRBJ2-1	TGCAGCGTCCTGACAGGGGCGGTCTACAATGAGCAGTTCTTC	CSVLTGAVYNEQFF
NA	once	TRBV14	TRBJ1-2	TGTGCCAGCAGGTCCCCGGGACCGGGATATGGCTACACCTTC	CASRSPGPGYGYTF